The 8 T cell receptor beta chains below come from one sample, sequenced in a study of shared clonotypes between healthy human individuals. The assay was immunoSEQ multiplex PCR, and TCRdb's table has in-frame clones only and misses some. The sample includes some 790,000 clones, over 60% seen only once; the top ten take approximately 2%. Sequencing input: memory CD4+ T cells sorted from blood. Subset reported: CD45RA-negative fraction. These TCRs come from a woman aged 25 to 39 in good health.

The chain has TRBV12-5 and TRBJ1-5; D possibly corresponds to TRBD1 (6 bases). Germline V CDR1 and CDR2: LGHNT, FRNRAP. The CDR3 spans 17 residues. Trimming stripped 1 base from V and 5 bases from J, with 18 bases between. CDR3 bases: TGTGCTAGTGGTTTGGACAGGGAATGGGGAGGGGATCAGCCCCAGCATTTT. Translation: CASGLDREWGGDQPQHF.

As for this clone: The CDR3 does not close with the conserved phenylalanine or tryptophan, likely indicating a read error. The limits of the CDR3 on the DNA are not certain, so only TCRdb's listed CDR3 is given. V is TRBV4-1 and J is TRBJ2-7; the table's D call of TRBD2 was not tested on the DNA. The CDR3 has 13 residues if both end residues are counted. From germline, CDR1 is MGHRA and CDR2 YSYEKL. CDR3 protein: CASSPQAQGGSGC.

The DNA of the CDR3 is TGTGCCAGCAGCTTAGGGCTGGCCCAGTACTTC. Translation gives CASSLGLAQYF. The chain couples TRBV7-2 to TRBJ2-5; no definite D call. Trimming pared 1 base from V and 9 bases from J, leaving 6 bases between. This CDR3 is built from 11 residues. Germline assignment: CDR1 SGHTA and CDR2 FQGNSA.

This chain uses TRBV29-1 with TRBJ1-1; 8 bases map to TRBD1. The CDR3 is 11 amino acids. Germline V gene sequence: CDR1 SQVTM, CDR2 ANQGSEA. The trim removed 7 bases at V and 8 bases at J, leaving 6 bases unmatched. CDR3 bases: TGCAGCGCCCTGACAGGGGTCGAAGCTTTCTTT. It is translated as CSALTGVEAFF.

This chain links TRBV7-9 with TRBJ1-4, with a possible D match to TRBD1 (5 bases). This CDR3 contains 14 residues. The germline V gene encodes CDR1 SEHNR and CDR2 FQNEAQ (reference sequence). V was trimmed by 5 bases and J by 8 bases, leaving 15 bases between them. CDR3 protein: CASSHPRDREKLFF. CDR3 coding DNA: TGTGCCAGCAGCCACCCGAGGGACCGCGAAAAACTGTTTTTT.

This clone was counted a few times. The CDR3 coding sequence is TGTGCCAGCTCGCCGGCCGGCAGGGAGAACACTGAAGCTTTCTTT. Residues: CASSPAGRENTEAFF. J is TRBJ1-1 and V is TRBV18; D is perhaps TRBD1 (5 bases). The length of the CDR3 is 15 residues. Trimming pared 6 bases from V and 1 base from J, leaving 15 bases between. CDR1 and CDR2 (germline): KGHSH, LQKENI.

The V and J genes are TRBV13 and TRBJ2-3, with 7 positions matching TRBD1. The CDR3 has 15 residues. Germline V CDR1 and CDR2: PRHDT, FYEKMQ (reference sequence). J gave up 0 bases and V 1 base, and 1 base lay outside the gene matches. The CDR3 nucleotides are TGTGCCAGCAGCTTAGTACAGGGGAGCACAGATACGCAGTATTTT. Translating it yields CASSLVQGSTDTQYF. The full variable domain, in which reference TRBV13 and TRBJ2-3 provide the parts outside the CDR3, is AAGVIQSPRHLIKEKRETATLKCYPIPRHDTVYWYQQGPGQDPQFLISFYEKMQSDKGSIPDRFSAQQFSDYHSELNMSSLELGDSALYFCASSLVQGSTDTQYFGPGTRLTVL.

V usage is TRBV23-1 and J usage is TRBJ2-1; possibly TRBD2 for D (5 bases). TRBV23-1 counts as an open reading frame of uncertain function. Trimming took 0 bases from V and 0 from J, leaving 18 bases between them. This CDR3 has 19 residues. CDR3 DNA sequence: TGCGCCAGCAGTCAATCGGGGAGCTTAAGGGCCTCCTCCTACAATGAGCAGTTCTTC. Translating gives CASSQSGSLRASSYNEQFF.